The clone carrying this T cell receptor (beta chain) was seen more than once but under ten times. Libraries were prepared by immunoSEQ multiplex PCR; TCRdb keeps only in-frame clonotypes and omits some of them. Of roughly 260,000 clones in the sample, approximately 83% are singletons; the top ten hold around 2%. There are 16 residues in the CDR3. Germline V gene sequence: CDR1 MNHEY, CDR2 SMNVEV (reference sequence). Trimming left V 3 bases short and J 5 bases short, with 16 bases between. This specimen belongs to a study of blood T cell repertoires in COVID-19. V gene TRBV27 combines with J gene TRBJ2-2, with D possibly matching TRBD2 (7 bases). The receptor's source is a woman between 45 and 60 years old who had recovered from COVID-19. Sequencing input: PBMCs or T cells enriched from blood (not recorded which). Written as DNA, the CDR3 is TGTGCCAGCAGTTTCTCCGAGGGGGGGGAAACCGGGGAGCTGTTTTTT. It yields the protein CASSFSEGGETGELFF.